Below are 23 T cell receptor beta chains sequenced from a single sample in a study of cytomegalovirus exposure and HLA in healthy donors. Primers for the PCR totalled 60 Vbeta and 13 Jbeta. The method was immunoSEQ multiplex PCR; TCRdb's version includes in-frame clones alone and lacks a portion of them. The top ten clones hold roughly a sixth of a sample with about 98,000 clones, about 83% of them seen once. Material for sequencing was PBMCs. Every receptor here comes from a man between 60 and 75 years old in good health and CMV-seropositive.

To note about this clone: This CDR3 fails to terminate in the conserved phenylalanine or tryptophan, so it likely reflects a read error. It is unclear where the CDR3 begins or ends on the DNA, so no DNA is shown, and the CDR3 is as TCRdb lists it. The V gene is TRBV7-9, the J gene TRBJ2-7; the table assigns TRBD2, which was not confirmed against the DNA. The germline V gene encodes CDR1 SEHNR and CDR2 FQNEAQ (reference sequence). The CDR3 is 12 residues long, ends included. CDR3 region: CASSLRGTSAPG.

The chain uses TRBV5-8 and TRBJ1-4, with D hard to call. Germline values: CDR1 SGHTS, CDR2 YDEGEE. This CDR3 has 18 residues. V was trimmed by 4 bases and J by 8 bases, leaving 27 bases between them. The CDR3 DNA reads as TGTGCCAGCAGCCCCGCGTTAGGGAATCCCTTTGAGGGAGAAAAACTGTTTTTT. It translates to CASSPALGNPFEGEKLFF.

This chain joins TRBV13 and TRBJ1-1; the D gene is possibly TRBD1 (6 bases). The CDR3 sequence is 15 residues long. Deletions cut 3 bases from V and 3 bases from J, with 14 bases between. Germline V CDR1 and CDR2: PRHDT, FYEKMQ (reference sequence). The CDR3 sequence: CASSFMGGGDTEAFF. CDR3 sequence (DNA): TGTGCCAGCAGCTTCATGGGAGGGGGGGACACTGAAGCTTTCTTT.

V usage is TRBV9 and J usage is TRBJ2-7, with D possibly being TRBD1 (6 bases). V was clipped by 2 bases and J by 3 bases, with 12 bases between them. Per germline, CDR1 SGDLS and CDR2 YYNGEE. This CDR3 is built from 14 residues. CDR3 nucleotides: TGTGCCAGCAGCGTTGCTGGGGGCGGCTACGAGCAGTACTTC. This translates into CASSVAGGGYEQYF.

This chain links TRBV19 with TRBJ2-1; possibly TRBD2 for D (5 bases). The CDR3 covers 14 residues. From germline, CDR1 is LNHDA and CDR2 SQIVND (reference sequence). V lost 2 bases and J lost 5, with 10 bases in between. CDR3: CASSIFGNNNEQFF. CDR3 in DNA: TGTGCCAGTAGTATATTCGGGAACAACAATGAGCAGTTCTTC.

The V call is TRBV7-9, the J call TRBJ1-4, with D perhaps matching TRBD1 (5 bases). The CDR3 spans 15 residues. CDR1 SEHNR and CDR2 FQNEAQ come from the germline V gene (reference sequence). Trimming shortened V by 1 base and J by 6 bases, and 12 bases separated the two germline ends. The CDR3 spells CASSLDWGGYEKLFF. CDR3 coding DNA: TGTGCCAGCAGCTTAGATTGGGGGGGATATGAAAAACTGTTTTTT.

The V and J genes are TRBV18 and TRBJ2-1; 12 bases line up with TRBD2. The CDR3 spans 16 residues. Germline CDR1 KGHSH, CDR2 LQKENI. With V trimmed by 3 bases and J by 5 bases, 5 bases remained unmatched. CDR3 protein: CASSPSSGGAHNEQFF. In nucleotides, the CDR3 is TGTGCCAGCTCACCCTCTAGCGGGGGGGCACACAATGAGCAGTTCTTC.

CDR3 bases: TGTGCCAGCTCCCGCGGGGGGGGAAACACCATATATTTT. Translating it yields CASSRGGGNTIYF. This sequence joins TRBV7-2 and TRBJ1-3, with a weak D call TRBD1 (5 bases). This CDR3 has 13 residues. The germline gives CDR1 SGHTA, CDR2 FQGNSA. V was shortened by 8 bases and J by 4 bases, with 12 bases between the two germline ends. Supplemented by reference TRBV7-2 and TRBJ1-3, the full variable domain reads GAGVSQSPSNKVTEKGKDVELRCDPISGHTALYWYRQSLGQGLEFLIYFQGNSAPDKSGLPSDRFSAERTGGSVSTLTIQRTQQEDSAVYLCASSRGGGNTIYFGEGSWLTVV.

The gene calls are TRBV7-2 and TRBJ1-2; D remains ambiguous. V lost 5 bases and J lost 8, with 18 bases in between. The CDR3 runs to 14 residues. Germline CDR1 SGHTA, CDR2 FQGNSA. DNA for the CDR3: TGTGCCAGCAGCCCCGACTCCCCGGTAGCGGGCTACACCTTC. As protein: CASSPDSPVAGYTF.

The CDR3 loop is CASSLGEGSAYEQYF. The DNA of the CDR3 is TGTGCCAGCAGCTTAGGTGAGGGTTCGGCCTACGAGCAGTACTTC. The chain joins TRBV7-9 to TRBJ2-7; a possible D gene is TRBD2 (5 bases). This CDR3 spans 15 amino acids. Germline CDR1 reads SEHNR; CDR2 reads FQNEAQ (reference sequence). The germline V and J ends were trimmed by 1 base and 2 bases, with 12 bases remaining between them.

The CDR3 DNA reads as TGTGCCTGGAAGGGACAGGGGGCCGAACGATATAATTCACCCCTCCACTTT. It is translated as CAWKGQGAERYNSPLHF. The gene calls are TRBV30 and TRBJ1-6; 12 positions match TRBD1. The CDR3 totals 17 residues. CDR1 GTSNPN and CDR2 SVGIG come from the germline V gene (reference sequence). Trimming removed 4 bases from V and 4 bases from J; junction bases left unmatched: 8.

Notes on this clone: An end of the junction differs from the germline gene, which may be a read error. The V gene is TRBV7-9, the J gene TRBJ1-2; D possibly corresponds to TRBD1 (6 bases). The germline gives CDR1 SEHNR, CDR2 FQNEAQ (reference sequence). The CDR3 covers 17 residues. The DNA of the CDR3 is TGTTCCAGCAGCTCTAGTTCCACACTGGGGGCGAACTATGGCTACACCTTC. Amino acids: CSSSSSSTLGANYGYTF. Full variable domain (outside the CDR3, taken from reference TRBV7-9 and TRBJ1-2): DTGVSQNPRHKITKRGQNVTFRCDPISEHNRLYWYRQTLGQGPEFLTYFQNEAQLEKSRLLSDRFSAERPKGSFSTLEIQRTEQGDSAMYLCSSSSSSTLGANYGYTFGSGTRLTVV.

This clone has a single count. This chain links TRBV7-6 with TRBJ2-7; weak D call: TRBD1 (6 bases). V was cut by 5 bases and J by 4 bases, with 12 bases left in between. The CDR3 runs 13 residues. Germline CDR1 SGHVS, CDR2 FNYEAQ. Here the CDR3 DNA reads TGTGCCAGCAGCCAGCAGGGGTGGTACGAGCAGTACTTC. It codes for CASSQQGWYEQYF.

CDR3 loop: CAWSGLEKQYF. DNA for the CDR3: TGTGCCTGGAGTGGACTCGAAAAGCAGTACTTC. The V and J genes are TRBV30 and TRBJ2-7; D unclear. Trimming took 1 base from V and 8 from J, leaving 9 bases between them. Germline CDR1 reads GTSNPN; CDR2 reads SVGIG (reference sequence). The CDR3 has 11 residues.

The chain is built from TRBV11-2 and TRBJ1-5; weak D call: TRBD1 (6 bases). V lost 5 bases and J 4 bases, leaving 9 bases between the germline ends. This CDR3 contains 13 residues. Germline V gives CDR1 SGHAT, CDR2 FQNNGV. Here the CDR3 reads CASSPGENQPQHF. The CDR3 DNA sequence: TGTGCCAGCAGCCCAGGGGAAAATCAGCCCCAGCATTTT.

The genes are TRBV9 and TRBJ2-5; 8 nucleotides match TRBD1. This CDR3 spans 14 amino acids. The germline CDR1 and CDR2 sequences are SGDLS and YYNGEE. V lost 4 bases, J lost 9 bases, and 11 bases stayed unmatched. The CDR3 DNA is TGTGCCAGCAGCTCTCGACAGGGGTTGGCGGCCCAGTACTTC. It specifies CASSSRQGLAAQYF.

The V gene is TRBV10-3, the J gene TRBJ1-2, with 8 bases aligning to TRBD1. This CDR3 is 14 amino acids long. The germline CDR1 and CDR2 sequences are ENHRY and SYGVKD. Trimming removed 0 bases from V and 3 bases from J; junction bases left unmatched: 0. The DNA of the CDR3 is TGTGCCATCAGTGAGTCGACAGGGGACTATGGCTACACCTTC. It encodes CAISESTGDYGYTF.

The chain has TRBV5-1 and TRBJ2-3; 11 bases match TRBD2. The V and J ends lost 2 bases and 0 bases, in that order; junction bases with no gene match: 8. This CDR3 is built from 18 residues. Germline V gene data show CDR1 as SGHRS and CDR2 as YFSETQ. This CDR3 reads CASSFGLAGGFSTDTQYF. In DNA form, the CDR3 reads TGCGCCAGCAGCTTCGGGCTAGCGGGGGGCTTCAGCACAGATACGCAGTATTTT.

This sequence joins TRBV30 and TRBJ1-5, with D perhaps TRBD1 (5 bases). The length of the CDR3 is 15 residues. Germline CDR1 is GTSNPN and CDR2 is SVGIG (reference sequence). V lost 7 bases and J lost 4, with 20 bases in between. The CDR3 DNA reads TGTGCCTTAAAGCTCCAGGGAGGGCCTAATCAGCCCCAGCATTTT. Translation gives CALKLQGGPNQPQHF.

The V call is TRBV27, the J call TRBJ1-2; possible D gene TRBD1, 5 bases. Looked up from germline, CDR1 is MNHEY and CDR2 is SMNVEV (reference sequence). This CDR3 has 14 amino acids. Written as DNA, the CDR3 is TGTTCCACCCGTCCCGGGGGTGCTTACTATGGCTACACCTTC. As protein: CSTRPGGAYYGYTF.

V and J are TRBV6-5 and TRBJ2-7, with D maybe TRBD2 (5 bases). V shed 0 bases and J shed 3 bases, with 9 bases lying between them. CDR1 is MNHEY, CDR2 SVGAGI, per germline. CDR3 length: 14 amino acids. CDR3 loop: CASSYSRGLYEQYF. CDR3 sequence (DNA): TGTGCCAGCAGTTACTCCCGGGGTCTCTACGAGCAGTACTTC.

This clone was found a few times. The CDR3, as DNA: TGTGCCAGCAGCTTAAGTGGCGGATCCGGGGACACCATATATTTT. It yields the protein CASSLSGGSGDTIYF. This chain uses TRBV7-3 with TRBJ1-3; D uncertain. CDR3 length equals 15 residues. Germline V gene data show CDR1 as SGHTA and CDR2 as FQGTGA. Between the trimmed V and J ends, which lost 1 base and 8 bases, there was a span of 15 bases. The full variable domain, with the rest looked up from reference TRBV7-3 and TRBJ1-3, is GAGVSQTPSNKVTEKGKYVELRCDPISGHTALYWYRQSLGQGPEFLIYFQGTGAADDSGLPNDRFFAVRPEGSVSTLKIQRTERGDSAVYLCASSLSGGSGDTIYFGEGSWLTVV.

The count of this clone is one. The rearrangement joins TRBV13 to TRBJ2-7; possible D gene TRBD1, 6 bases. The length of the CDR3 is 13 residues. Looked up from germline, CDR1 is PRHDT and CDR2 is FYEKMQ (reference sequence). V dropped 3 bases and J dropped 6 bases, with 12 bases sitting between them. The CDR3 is CASSFDDRSEQYF. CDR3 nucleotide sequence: TGTGCCAGCAGCTTCGATGACAGGTCCGAGCAGTACTTC.